A selection of T cell receptor beta chains follows, all from one sample in a study of neurological immune-mediated disorders. TCRdb re-analysed the 5' RACE reads in MiXCR, keeping a single row per CDR3 protein. This sample has under 70,000 distinct CDR3 sequences, with 3% to 4% found just once. Sequenced input: PBMCs. Receptor source: a woman aged 60-75 years with multiple sclerosis. The CDR3 runs from the conserved cysteine through the conserved F or W. The order of the fields is J gene, V gene, clone size, CDR3 protein. Clone sizes are shown as once, few, many or a size class.

J gene: TRBJ2-2
V gene: TRBV7-8
clone size: many
CDR3 protein: CASSPWRDRGRANTGELFF

J gene: TRBJ2-3
V gene: TRBV5-1
clone size: many
CDR3 protein: CASSRGDSTDTQYF

J gene: TRBJ2-6
V gene: TRBV10-3
clone size: many
CDR3 protein: CAISGPGQGSSGANVLTF

J gene: TRBJ2-5
V gene: TRBV5-1
clone size: many
CDR3 protein: CASSTTLGLAQTQYF

J gene: TRBJ1-1
V gene: TRBV7-2
clone size: many
CDR3 protein: CASSRDRTGTEAFF

J gene: TRBJ2-5
V gene: TRBV4-2
clone size: few
CDR3 protein: CASSLVEGLGETQYF

J gene: TRBJ2-1
V gene: TRBV12-3/TRBV12-4
clone size: many
CDR3 protein: CASSSGSSYNEQFF

J gene: TRBJ2-3
V gene: TRBV20-1
clone size: many
CDR3 protein: CSARELAGLTDTQYF

J gene: TRBJ2-5
V gene: TRBV3-1
clone size: many
CDR3 protein: CASSRDRFQETQYF

J gene: TRBJ1-1
V gene: TRBV7-6
clone size: few
CDR3 protein: CASSSLYRGRMNTEAFF

J gene: TRBJ2-6
V gene: TRBV5-1
clone size: many
CDR3 protein: CASSLDGAAGANVLTF

J gene: TRBJ2-3
V gene: TRBV5-6
clone size: many
CDR3 protein: CASSLVAGGTDTQYF